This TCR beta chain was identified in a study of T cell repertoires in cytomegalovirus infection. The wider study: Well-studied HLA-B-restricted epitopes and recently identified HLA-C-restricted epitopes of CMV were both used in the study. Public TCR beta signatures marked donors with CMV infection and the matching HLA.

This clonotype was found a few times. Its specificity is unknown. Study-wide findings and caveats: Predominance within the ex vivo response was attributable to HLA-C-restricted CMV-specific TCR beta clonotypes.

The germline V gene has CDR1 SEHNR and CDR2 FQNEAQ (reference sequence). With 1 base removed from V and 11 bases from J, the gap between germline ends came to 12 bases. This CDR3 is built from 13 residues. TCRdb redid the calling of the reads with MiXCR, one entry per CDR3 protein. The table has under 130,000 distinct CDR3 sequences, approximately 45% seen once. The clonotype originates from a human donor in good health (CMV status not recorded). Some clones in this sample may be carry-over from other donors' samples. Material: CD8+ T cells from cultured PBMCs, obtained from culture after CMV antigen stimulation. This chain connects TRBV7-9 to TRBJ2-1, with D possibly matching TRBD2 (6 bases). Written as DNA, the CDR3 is TGTGCCAGCAGCTTAGGGGGCGGGACTCAGCAGTTCTTC. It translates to CASSLGGGTQQFF.